Listed below are T cell receptor beta chains from one sample, sequenced in a study of T cells expressing NK-cell markers. TCRdb reprocessed the 5' RACE reads and reports one entry per CDR3 protein, with no DNA. This sample's table has 450,000 to 600,000 distinct CDR3 sequences. Input material: blood T cells: a sorted CD56 or NKG2C T cell subset, CD4+ or CD8+ T cells, or bulk PBMC T cells (not recorded which). The receptor source for this set is a young man in good health. Both conserved end residues are part of each CDR3. Some rows mark clone size as missing; the rest say once, few, many or name a class of expanded clone.

cdr3_length j_call clone_size v_call cdr3_aa
12 TRBJ1-3 - TRBV29-1 CSAGDRGNTIYF
12 TRBJ1-1 - TRBV20-1 CSARVGSTEAFF
14 TRBJ1-2 - TRBV27 CASSFLQGSSGYTF
14 TRBJ2-1 - TRBV28 CASKTSLAYNEQFF
13 TRBJ2-7 - TRBV4-2 CASSQDQRNEQYF
14 TRBJ2-1 - TRBV30 CAWDFGGRGDEQFF
15 TRBJ2-3 - TRBV28 CASSLLSLAGDTQYF
14 TRBJ1-3 - TRBV6-5 CASSLSWEGNTIYF
15 TRBJ2-1 medium-sized TRBV7-9 CASSLGLSEIDEQFF
15 TRBJ1-3 - TRBV6-5 CASSYVLGSGNTIYF
13 TRBJ1-2 - TRBV12-3/TRBV12-4 CASSFGSTYGYTF
16 TRBJ1-3 - TRBV12-3/TRBV12-4 CASSFQGKSAGNTIYF
16 TRBJ2-2 - TRBV5-6 CASSPARGSGTGELFF
14 TRBJ1-2 - TRBV12-3/TRBV12-4 CASSLDVGLYGYTF
14 TRBJ1-6 - TRBV12-3/TRBV12-4 CASSAASYNSPLHF
16 TRBJ2-1 - TRBV7-9 CASSQDLGRNGNEQFF
17 TRBJ2-3 - TRBV20-1 CSASVRRAETYTDTQYF
16 TRBJ1-5 - TRBV12-3/TRBV12-4 CASSRATGVSNQPQHF
16 TRBJ2-2 - TRBV20-1 CSARDRNRPYTGELFF
13 TRBJ1-4 - TRBV6-2/TRBV6-3 CASSVATNEKLFF
14 TRBJ2-1 - TRBV30 CAWSLSLPPNEQFF
15 TRBJ1-3 - TRBV7-9 CASSLPVLSGNTIYF
19 TRBJ2-1 - TRBV5-1 CASSGQRSFVRQGANEQFF
16 TRBJ2-1 - TRBV25-1 CASSASWRASGYEQFF
16 TRBJ2-3 - TRBV24-1 CATSKLAGSSTDTQYF
13 TRBJ2-1 - TRBV20-1 CSAGSVTYNEQFF
14 TRBJ1-1 - TRBV12-3/TRBV12-4 CASSWAGGWTEAFF
14 TRBJ1-6 - TRBV27 CASSHGHYNSPLHF
17 TRBJ2-1 - TRBV7-9 CASSLGGIADSYNEQFF
14 TRBJ1-5 - TRBV12-3/TRBV12-4 CASSWDRDDQPQHF
13 TRBJ2-1 - TRBV20-1 CSARKRETNEQFF
15 TRBJ2-2 - TRBV7-9 CASTPEGVRTGELFF
17 TRBJ2-2 - TRBV5-1 CASSLVGLPASTGELFF
12 TRBJ2-1 - TRBV29-1 CSVEHRPNEQFF
14 TRBJ1-2 - TRBV12-3/TRBV12-4 CASSSQGELYGYTF
11 TRBJ2-1 - TRBV27 CASSFGLKQFF
12 TRBJ2-1 - TRBV29-1 CSVESGVREQFF
19 TRBJ2-1 - TRBV6-2/TRBV6-3 CASDMEGSLLAGSYNEQFF
15 TRBJ2-1 - TRBV4-1 CASSQVPGQDNEQFF
15 TRBJ2-7 - TRBV7-2 CASSLRSGGPYEQYF
14 TRBJ1-1 - TRBV29-1 CSVGVWGERTEAFF
15 TRBJ1-5 - TRBV5-8 CASSNRHRGNQPQHF
16 TRBJ2-7 - TRBV2 CASSLARDRVGYEQYF
20 TRBJ2-1 - TRBV6-2/TRBV6-3 CASSYPGPSQGLAPYNEQFF
17 TRBJ2-2 - TRBV13 CASSLVGGPANTGELFF
15 TRBJ1-4 - TRBV7-8 CASSLVALADEKLFF
15 TRBJ2-1 - TRBV14 CASSQGRRQWNEQFF
16 TRBJ2-3 - TRBV11-2 CASSSRSGRRDDTQYF
15 TRBJ1-5 - TRBV4-3 CASSQEASVHQPQHF
15 TRBJ2-2 - TRBV7-7 CASSLVAGAIGELFF